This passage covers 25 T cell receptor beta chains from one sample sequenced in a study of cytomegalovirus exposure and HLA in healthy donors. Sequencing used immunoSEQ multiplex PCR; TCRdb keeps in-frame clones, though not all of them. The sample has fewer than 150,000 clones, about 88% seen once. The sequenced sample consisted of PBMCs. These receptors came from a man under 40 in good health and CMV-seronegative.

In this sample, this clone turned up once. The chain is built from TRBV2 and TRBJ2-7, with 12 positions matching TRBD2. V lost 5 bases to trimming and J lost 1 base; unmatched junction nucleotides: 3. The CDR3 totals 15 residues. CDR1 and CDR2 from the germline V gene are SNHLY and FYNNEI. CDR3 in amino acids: CASSLTSGGSYEQYF. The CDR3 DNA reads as TGTGCCAGCAGTCTGACTAGCGGGGGTTCCTACGAGCAGTACTTC.

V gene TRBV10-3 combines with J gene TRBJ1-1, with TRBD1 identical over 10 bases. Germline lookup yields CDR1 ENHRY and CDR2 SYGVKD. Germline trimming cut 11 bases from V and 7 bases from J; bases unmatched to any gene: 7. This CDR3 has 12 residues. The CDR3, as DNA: TGTGCCTCTAGGACAGGGGGTATTGAAGCTTTCTTT. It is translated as CASRTGGIEAFF.

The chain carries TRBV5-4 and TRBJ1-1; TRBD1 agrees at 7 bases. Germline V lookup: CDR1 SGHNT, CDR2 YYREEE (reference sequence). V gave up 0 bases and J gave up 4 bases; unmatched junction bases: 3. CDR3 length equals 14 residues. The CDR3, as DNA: TGTGCCAGCAGCTTGGTAACAGGGGTCACTGAAGCTTTCTTT. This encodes CASSLVTGVTEAFF.

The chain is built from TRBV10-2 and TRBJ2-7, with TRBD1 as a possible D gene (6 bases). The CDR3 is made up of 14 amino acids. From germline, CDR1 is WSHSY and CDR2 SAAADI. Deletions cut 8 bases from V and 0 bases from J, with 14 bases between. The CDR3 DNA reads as TGCGCCAGCGCCCGGACAGTGACCTCCTACGAGCAGTACTTC. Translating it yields CASARTVTSYEQYF.

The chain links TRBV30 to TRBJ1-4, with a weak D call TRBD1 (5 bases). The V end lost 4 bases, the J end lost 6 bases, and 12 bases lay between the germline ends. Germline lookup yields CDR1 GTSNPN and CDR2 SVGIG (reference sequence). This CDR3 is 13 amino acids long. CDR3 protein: CAWNGARDEKLFF. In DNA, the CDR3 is TGTGCCTGGAATGGGGCTAGAGATGAAAAACTGTTTTTT. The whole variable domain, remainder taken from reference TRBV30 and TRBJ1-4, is SQTIHQWPATLVQPVGSPLSLECTVEGTSNPNLYWYRQAAGRGLQLLFYSVGIGQISSEVPQNLSASRPQDRQFILSSKKLLLSDSGFYLCAWNGARDEKLFFGSGTQLSVL.

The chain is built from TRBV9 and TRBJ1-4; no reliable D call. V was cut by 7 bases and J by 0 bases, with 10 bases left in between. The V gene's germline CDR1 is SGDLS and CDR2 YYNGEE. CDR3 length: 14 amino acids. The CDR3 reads CASYEPATNEKLFF. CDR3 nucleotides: TGTGCCAGCTACGAACCAGCAACTAATGAAAAACTGTTTTTT. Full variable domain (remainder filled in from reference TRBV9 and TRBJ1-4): DSGVTQTPKHLITATGQRVTLRCSPRSGDLSVYWYQQSLDQGLQFLIQYYNGEERAKGNILERFSAQQFPDLHSELNLSSLELGDSALYFCASYEPATNEKLFFGSGTQLSVL.

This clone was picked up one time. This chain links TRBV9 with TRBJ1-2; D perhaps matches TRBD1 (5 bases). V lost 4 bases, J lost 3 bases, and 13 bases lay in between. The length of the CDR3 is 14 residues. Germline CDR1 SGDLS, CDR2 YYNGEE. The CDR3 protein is CASSHSEGDYGYTF. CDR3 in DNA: TGTGCCAGCAGCCATTCAGAAGGGGACTATGGCTACACCTTC.

The CDR3 DNA follows: TGTGCCAGCAGCAGGGGACAGGGACCTAATGAAAAACTGTTTTTT. Translation gives CASSRGQGPNEKLFF. This chain links TRBV5-4 with TRBJ1-4; TRBD1 aligns across 9 bases. The CDR3 spans 15 residues. Unmatched junction bases numbered 4, after V lost 4 bases and J lost 3 bases. The germline gives CDR1 SGHNT, CDR2 YYREEE (reference sequence).

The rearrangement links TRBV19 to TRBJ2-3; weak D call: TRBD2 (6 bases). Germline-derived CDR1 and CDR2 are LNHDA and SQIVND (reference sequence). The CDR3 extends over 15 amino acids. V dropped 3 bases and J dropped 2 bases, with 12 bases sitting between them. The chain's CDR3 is CASSILREITDTQYF. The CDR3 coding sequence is TGTGCCAGTAGTATTCTACGGGAGATCACAGATACGCAGTATTTT. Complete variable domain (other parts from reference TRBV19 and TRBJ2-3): DGGITQSPKYLFRKEGQNVTLSCEQNLNHDAMYWYRQDPGQGLRLIYYSQIVNDFQKGDIAEGYSVSREKKESFPLTVTSAQKNPTAFYLCASSILREITDTQYFGPGTRLTVL.

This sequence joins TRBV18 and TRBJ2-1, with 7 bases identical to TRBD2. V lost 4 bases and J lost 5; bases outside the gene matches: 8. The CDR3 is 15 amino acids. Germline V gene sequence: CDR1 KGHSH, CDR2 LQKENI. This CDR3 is CASSLGTTINNEQFF. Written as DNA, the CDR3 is TGTGCCAGCTCACTAGGGACTACAATTAACAATGAGCAGTTCTTC.

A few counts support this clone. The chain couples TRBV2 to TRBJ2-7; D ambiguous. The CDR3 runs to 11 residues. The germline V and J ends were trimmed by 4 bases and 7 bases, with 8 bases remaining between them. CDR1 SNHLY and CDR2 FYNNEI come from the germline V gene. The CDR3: CASSAAAEQYF. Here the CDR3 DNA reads TGTGCCAGCAGTGCCGCGGCTGAGCAGTACTTC. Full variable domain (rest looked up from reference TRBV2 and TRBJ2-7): EPEVTQTPSHQVTQMGQEVILRCVPISNHLYFYWYRQILGQKVEFLVSFYNNEISEKSEIFDDQFSVERPDGSNFTLKIRSTKLEDSAMYFCASSAAAEQYFGPGTRLTVT.

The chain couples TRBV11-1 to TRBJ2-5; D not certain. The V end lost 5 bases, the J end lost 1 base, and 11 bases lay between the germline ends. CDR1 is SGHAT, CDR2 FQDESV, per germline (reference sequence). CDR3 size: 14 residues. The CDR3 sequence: CASSPWAPQETQYF. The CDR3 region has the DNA TGTGCCAGCAGCCCCTGGGCGCCCCAAGAGACCCAGTACTTC.

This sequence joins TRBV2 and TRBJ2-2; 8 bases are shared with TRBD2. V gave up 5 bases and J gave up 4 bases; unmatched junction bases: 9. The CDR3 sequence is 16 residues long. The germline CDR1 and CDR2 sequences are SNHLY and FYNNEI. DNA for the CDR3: TGTGCCAGCAGTATATTAGCGGGGCGTAGCACCGGGGAGCTGTTTTTT. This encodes CASSILAGRSTGELFF.

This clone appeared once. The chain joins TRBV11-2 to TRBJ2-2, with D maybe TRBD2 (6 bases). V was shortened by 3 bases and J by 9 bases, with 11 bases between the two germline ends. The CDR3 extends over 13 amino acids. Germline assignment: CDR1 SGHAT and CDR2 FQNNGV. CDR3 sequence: CASSFSGSRELFF. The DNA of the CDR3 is TGTGCCAGCAGCTTTTCCGGGAGCAGGGAGCTGTTTTTT.

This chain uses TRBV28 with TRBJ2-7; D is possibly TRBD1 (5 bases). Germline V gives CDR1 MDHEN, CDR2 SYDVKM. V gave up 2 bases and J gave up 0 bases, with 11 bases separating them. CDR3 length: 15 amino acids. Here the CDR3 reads CASSLGHDSSYEQYF. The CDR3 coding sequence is TGTGCCAGCAGTTTAGGACATGACAGCTCCTACGAGCAGTACTTC.

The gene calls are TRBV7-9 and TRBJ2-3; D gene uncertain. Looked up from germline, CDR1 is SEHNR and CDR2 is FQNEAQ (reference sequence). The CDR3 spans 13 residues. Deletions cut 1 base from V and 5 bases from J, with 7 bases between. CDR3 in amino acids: CASSLGGIDTQYF. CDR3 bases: TGTGCCAGCAGCTTAGGCGGTATAGATACGCAGTATTTT. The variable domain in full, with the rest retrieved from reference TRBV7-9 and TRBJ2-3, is DTGVSQNPRHKITKRGQNVTFRCDPISEHNRLYWYRQTLGQGPEFLTYFQNEAQLEKSRLLSDRFSAERPKGSFSTLEIQRTEQGDSAMYLCASSLGGIDTQYFGPGTRLTVL.

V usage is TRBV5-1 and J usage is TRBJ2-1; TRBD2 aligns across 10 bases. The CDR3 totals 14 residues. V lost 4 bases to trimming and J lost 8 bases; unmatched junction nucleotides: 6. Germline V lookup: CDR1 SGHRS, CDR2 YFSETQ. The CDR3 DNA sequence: TGCGCCAGCAGCCCTAGCGGGAGTGCGTATGAGCAGTTCTTC. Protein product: CASSPSGSAYEQFF.

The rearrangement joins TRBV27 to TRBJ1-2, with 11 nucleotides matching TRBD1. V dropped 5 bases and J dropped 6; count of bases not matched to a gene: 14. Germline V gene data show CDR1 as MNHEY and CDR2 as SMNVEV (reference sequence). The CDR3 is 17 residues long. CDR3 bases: TGTGCCAGCAGTCCCTGGACAGGGGGCCTGGGGAGAGATGGCTACACCTTC. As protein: CASSPWTGGLGRDGYTF.

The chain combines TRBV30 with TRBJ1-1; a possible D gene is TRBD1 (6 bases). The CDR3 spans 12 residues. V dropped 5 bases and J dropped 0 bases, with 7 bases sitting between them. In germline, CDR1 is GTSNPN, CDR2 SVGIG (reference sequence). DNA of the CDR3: TGTGCCTGGGGGACAATGAACACTGAAGCTTTCTTT. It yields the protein CAWGTMNTEAFF.

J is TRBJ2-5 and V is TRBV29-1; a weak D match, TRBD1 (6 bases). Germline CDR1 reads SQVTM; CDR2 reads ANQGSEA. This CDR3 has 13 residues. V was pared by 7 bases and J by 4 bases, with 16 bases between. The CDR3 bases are TGCAGCGCCCCCAGGGGTAGTGTAGAGACCCAGTACTTC. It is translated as CSAPRGSVETQYF. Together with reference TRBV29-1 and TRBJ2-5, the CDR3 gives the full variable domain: SAVISQKPSRDICQRGTSLTIQCQVDSQVTMMFWYRQQPGQSLTLIATANQGSEATYESGFVIDKFPISRPNLTFSTLTVSNMSPEDSSIYLCSAPRGSVETQYFGPGTRLLVL.

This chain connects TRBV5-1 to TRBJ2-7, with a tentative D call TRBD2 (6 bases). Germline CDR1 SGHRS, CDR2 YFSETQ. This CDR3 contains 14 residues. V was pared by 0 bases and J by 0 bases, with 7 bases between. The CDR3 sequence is CASSLGDFSYEQYF. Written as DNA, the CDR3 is TGCGCCAGCAGCTTGGGGGACTTCTCCTACGAGCAGTACTTC.

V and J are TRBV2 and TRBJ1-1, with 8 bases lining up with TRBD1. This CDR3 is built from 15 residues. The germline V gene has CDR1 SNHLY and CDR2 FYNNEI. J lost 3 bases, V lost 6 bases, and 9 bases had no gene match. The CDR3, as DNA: TGTGCCAGCAGGCTCCCTCAGGGGGCGGACACTGAAGCTTTCTTT. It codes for CASRLPQGADTEAFF. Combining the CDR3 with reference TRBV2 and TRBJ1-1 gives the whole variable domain EPEVTQTPSHQVTQMGQEVILRCVPISNHLYFYWYRQILGQKVEFLVSFYNNEISEKSEIFDDQFSVERPDGSNFTLKIRSTKLEDSAMYFCASRLPQGADTEAFFGQGTRLTVV.

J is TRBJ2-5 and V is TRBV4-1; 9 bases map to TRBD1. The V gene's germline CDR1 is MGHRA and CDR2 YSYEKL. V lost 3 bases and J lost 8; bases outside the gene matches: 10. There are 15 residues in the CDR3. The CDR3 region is CASSQPAGTGSTQYF. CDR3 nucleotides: TGCGCCAGCAGCCAGCCGGCCGGGACAGGGTCCACCCAGTACTTC.

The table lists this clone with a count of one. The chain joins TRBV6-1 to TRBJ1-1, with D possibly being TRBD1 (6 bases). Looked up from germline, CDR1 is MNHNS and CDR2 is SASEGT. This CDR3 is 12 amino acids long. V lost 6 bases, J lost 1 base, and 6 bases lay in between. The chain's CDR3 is CASRDRNTEAFF. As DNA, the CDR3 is TGTGCCAGCAGGGACAGGAACACTGAAGCTTTCTTT.

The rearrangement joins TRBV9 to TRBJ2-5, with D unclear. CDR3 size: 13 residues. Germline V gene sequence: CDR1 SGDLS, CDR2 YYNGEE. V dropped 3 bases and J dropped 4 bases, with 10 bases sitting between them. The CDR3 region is CASSGAGLETQYF. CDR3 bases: TGTGCCAGCAGCGGGGCTGGTCTAGAGACCCAGTACTTC.